This T cell receptor (beta chain) was obtained from a study of graft-versus-host responses after intestinal transplantation. Assay: immunoSEQ multiplex PCR; the TCRdb copy retains only in-frame clones and omits some. In the table there are 95,000 to 110,000 clones, 93% of which are singletons. With respect to this clone: The antigen is unknown.

This specimen consisted of unstimulated CD8+ T cells sorted from spleen or lymph node cells, obtained before intestinal transplant. The origin of this receptor is a human donor who received an intestinal transplant.

The CDR3 DNA is TGTGCCAGCAGTTATTCTAGCGGGGGGAGGAATGAGCAGTTCTTC. Its translation is CASSYSSGGRNEQFF. This chain connects TRBV27 to TRBJ2-1; 11 bases map to TRBD2. The CDR3 runs to 15 residues. Germline V lookup: CDR1 MNHEY, CDR2 SMNVEV (reference sequence). Germline trimming cut 4 bases from V and 7 bases from J; bases unmatched to any gene: 6.